These 23 T cell receptor beta chains originate from one sample sequenced in a study of glioma-infiltrating T cells. Using RNA template, CDR3s of TCR alpha and beta were amplified with iRepertoire arm-PCR. TCRdb re-called the multiplex PCR reads through MiXCR, storing one row per CDR3 protein. The repertoire consists of around 390,000 distinct CDR3 sequences, with 41% occurring once and the leading ten covering around 12%. Sequencing was done on a sample of glioma tissue, nonneoplastic brain tissue, or PBMCs (not recorded which). The receptors originated from a human donor with low-grade glioma or glioblastoma, undergoing nonglioma brain surgery, or in good health (not recorded which).

This clonotype occurred many times. The CDR3: CASSRPDTQYF. The CDR3 nucleotides are TGTGCCAGCAGTAGGCCAGATACGCAGTATTTT. The V gene is TRBV6-2 or TRBV6-3, the J gene TRBJ2-3; D is ambiguous. CDR3 length: 11 amino acids. Germline CDR1 MNHEY, CDR2 SVGEGT. V was trimmed by 5 bases and J by 4 bases, leaving 4 bases between them.

This clonotype was counted between two and nine times. This chain links TRBV4-1 with TRBJ2-7; D gene ambiguous. CDR1 MGHRA and CDR2 YSYEKL come from the germline V gene. V lost 0 bases and J lost 2, with 11 bases in between. The CDR3 length is 15 residues. The CDR3, as DNA: TGCGCCAGCAGCCAAGACCATGCGAACACCTACGAGCAGTACTTC. This translates into CASSQDHANTYEQYF.

At least ten counts were recorded for this clonotype. J is TRBJ1-5 and V is TRBV4-1; 7 bases line up with TRBD1. The V gene's germline CDR1 is MGHRA and CDR2 YSYEKL. After removal of 0 bases from V and 4 bases from J, the junction contained 3 bases not matched to a gene. The CDR3 extends over 15 amino acids. The CDR3 region is CASSQEMTGNQPQHF. The CDR3 DNA follows: TGCGCCAGCAGCCAAGAAATGACAGGGAATCAGCCCCAGCATTTT.

This clonotype occurred a few times. V is TRBV7-9 and J is TRBJ2-7; either TRBD1 or TRBD2 may supply D (5 bases each). Trimming removed 5 bases at V and 4 bases at J, with 15 bases between. CDR3 length equals 14 residues. Germline loops: CDR1 SEHNR, CDR2 FQNEAQ (reference sequence). The chain's CDR3 is CASSTGTFPYEQYF. The CDR3, as DNA: TGTGCCAGCAGCACCGGGACCTTCCCTTACGAGCAGTACTTC.

This clonotype has ten or more counts. The chain combines TRBV6-1 with TRBJ2-3; D is perhaps TRBD1 (5 bases). Germline CDR1 MNHNS, CDR2 SASEGT. V lost 2 bases to trimming and J lost 5 bases, with 11 bases between them. The CDR3 is made up of 14 amino acids. DNA of the CDR3: TGTGCCAGCAGTGAACTTTGGACACTAGATACGCAGTATTTT. Its protein is CASSELWTLDTQYF.

As to this clonotype: Possible read error: a much larger clone is one base away. The gene calls are TRBV6-5 and TRBJ2-1; 9 bases fit TRBD2. The CDR3 sequence is 16 residues long. CDR1 MNHEY and CDR2 SVGAGI come from the germline V gene. V gave up 10 bases and J gave up 5 bases; unmatched junction bases: 15. The CDR3 nucleotides read TGTGCCAACAGAGACGTAGCGGGAGATGGGGACAATGAGCAGTTCTTC. Protein product: CANRDVAGDGDNEQFF.

The count of this clonotype is one. A much larger clone differs by one base, so this may be a read error. This rearrangement joins TRBV6-5 to TRBJ2-7; tentative D call: TRBD1 (5 bases). This CDR3 region has 15 residues. CDR1 and CDR2 (germline): MNHEY, SVGAGI. The CDR3, as DNA: TGTGACAGCAGTGAAGGGTATGACAGCTCCTACGAGCAGTACTTC. Its translation is CDSSEGYDSSYEQYF.

The chain combines TRBV6-5 with TRBJ2-1; tentative D call: TRBD2 (5 bases). The CDR3 runs 17 residues. V lost 0 bases and J 0 bases, leaving 12 bases between the germline ends. Per the germline V gene, CDR1 is MNHEY and CDR2 is SVGAGI. The CDR3 region has the DNA TGTGCCAGCAGTTACTCAGCGGCGGGTCCCTCCTACAATGAGCAGTTCTTC. Its protein product is CASSYSAAGPSYNEQFF.

A note on this clonotype: A read error is likely, as this CDR3 ends without the conserved phenylalanine or tryptophan. V usage is TRBV28 and J usage is TRBJ1-2; a possible D gene is TRBD1 (5 bases). The CDR3 contains 12 residues. Between the trimmed V and J ends, which lost 6 bases and 2 bases, there was a span of 7 bases. From germline, CDR1 is MDHEN and CDR2 SYDVKM. CDR3 DNA: TGTGCCAGCAGCAGGGTGAACTATGGCTACACCCTC. It translates to CASSRVNYGYTL.

This clonotype was seen a handful of times. V is TRBV27 and J is TRBJ2-5; D gene uncertain. The germline V gene encodes CDR1 MNHEY and CDR2 SMNVEV (reference sequence). The CDR3 consists of 12 residues. CDR3 bases: TGTGTTAGCAGTTTAATTGGCGAGACCCAGTACTTC. Its protein is CVSSLIGETQYF.

This clonotype occurred many times. This chain connects TRBV28 to TRBJ2-7; D is possibly TRBD1 (5 bases). This CDR3 is 13 amino acids long. V lost 3 bases to trimming and J lost 1 base, with 7 bases between them. CDR1 MDHEN and CDR2 SYDVKM come from the germline V gene. In DNA form, the CDR3 reads TGTGCCAGCAGTTTGGGGCTTTCCTACGAGCAGTACTTC. This sequence encodes CASSLGLSYEQYF.

This chain links TRBV4-1 with TRBJ1-2; the D gene is possibly TRBD1 (5 bases). The germline V gene encodes CDR1 MGHRA and CDR2 YSYEKL. Trimming took 5 bases from V and 8 from J, leaving 18 bases between them. CDR3 length equals 14 residues. CDR3 DNA sequence: TGCGCCAGCAGCACCCAGGGCCCGCCCTCGGGCTACACCTTC. Translation gives CASSTQGPPSGYTF.

V is TRBV2 and J is TRBJ2-3, with 9 bases matching TRBD2. V was pared by 6 bases and J by 5 bases, with 18 bases of the junction left unmatched. This CDR3 comprises 18 residues. The germline V gene encodes CDR1 SNHLY and CDR2 FYNNEI. This CDR3 reads CASSQEAAREGRKDTQYF. The CDR3 DNA reads as TGTGCCAGCAGCCAAGAAGCGGCGCGGGAGGGCCGGAAAGATACGCAGTATTTT.

The chain has TRBV5-1 and TRBJ1-1, with 7 positions matching TRBD1. The germline gives CDR1 SGHRS, CDR2 YFSETQ. The CDR3 spans 14 residues. V lost 0 bases and J lost 3; bases outside the gene matches: 2. The DNA for the CDR3 is TGCGCCAGCAGCTTGGGGGGACAGTACACTGAAGCTTTCTTT. Protein product: CASSLGGQYTEAFF.

The rearrangement uses TRBV4-3 and TRBJ2-1; D is uncertain. The CDR3 runs to 14 residues. Trimming removed 1 base from V and 4 bases from J, with 8 bases in between. Germline assignment: CDR1 LGHNA and CDR2 YSLEER. In nucleotides, the CDR3 is TGCGCCAGCAGCCAAGGTTTCCGGTACAATGAGCAGTTCTTC. Protein sequence: CASSQGFRYNEQFF.

This clonotype has ten or more counts. V gene TRBV3-1 combines with J gene TRBJ1-1; perhaps TRBD1 as D (5 bases). This CDR3 spans 15 amino acids. Looked up from germline, CDR1 is LGHDT and CDR2 is YNNKEL (reference sequence). V shed 6 bases and J shed 1 base, with 15 bases lying between them. The CDR3 protein is CASSHFSGTNTEAFF. CDR3 coding DNA: TGTGCCAGCAGTCATTTCTCCGGGACGAACACTGAAGCTTTCTTT.

Turning to this clonotype: Just one base apart from a much larger clone, this may be a read error. V gene TRBV27 combines with J gene TRBJ2-1; 9 bases align to TRBD2. CDR1 and CDR2 from the germline V gene are MNHEY and SMNVEV (reference sequence). V shed 6 bases, J shed 7 bases, and the junction held 7 bases outside the gene matches. The CDR3 sequence is 14 residues long. CDR3 DNA: TGTGCCAGCAGATTAGCGGGAGAGAGGAATGAGCAGTTCTTC. Protein sequence: CASRLAGERNEQFF.

As to this clonotype: A much larger clone differs from this one at a single base, so this may be a read error. The CDR3 carries no conserved terminal phenylalanine or tryptophan, so it likely arises from a read error. V and J are TRBV20-1 and TRBJ1-5; TRBD1 might be the D (5 bases). Trimming cost V 3 bases and J 2 bases, with 11 bases left between them. This CDR3 region has 14 residues. Per germline, CDR1 DFQATT and CDR2 SNEGSKA (reference sequence). The CDR3 coding sequence is TGCAGTGCTAGTAGCCCGGGGGGCAATCAGCCCCAGCATCTT. Its translation is CSASSPGGNQPQHL.

CDR3 sequence reads: CASSPTGSNTEAFF. CDR3 nucleotide sequence: TGCGCCAGCAGCCCGACAGGTAGTAACACTGAAGCTTTCTTT. The rearrangement uses TRBV5-1 and TRBJ1-1; maybe TRBD1 (6 bases). This CDR3 is built from 14 residues. V lost 4 bases and J 2 bases, leaving 12 bases between the germline ends. Per the germline V gene, CDR1 is SGHRS and CDR2 is YFSETQ.

This rearrangement joins TRBV5-1 to TRBJ1-2; 7 bases agree with TRBD1. The junction had 7 bases not matched to a gene; V was cut back by 1 base and J by 4 bases. This CDR3 is 15 amino acids long. Germline V gives CDR1 SGHRS, CDR2 YFSETQ. CDR3 in amino acids: CASSLQGGRGYGYTF. CDR3 DNA: TGCGCCAGCAGCTTGCAGGGGGGCCGCGGCTATGGCTACACCTTC.

This clonotype has only a few counts. V gene TRBV12-3 or TRBV12-4 combines with J gene TRBJ2-5, with D hard to call. V lost 5 bases to trimming and J lost 1 base, with 14 bases between them. The CDR3 is made up of 15 amino acids. The CDR3 region is CASSPFWSGQETQYF. In nucleotides, the CDR3 is TGTGCCAGCAGTCCCTTCTGGTCGGGCCAAGAGACCCAGTACTTC.

In the case of this clonotype: Since a much larger clone is just one base distant, this may be a read error. The chain has TRBV20-1 and TRBJ2-3, with TRBD1 identical over 8 bases. Trimming at V came to 5 bases and at J to 4 bases, leaving 11 bases not matched to a gene. Germline lookup yields CDR1 DFQATT and CDR2 SNEGSKA (reference sequence). The CDR3 loop spans 15 amino acids. CDR3 region: CSAGRAGTGADTQYF. Written as DNA, the CDR3 is TGCAGTGCTGGTAGGGCCGGGACAGGAGCAGATACGCAGTATTTT.

This clonotype appeared a few times. The genes are TRBV7-9 and TRBJ1-2; 12 nucleotides line up with TRBD1. This CDR3 spans 15 amino acids. The V segment lost 1 base and the J segment 6 bases; nucleotides outside the gene matches: 3. CDR1 is SEHNR, CDR2 FQNEAQ, per germline (reference sequence). The CDR3 loop is CASSLGGTGGDGYTF. The DNA of the CDR3 is TGTGCCAGCAGCTTAGGAGGGACAGGGGGCGATGGCTACACCTTC. Full variable domain (missing parts from reference TRBV7-9 and TRBJ1-2): DTGVSQNPRHKITKRGQNVTFRCDPISEHNRLYWYRQTLGQGPEFLTYFQNEAQLEKSRLLSDRFSAERPKGSFSTLEIQRTEQGDSAMYLCASSLGGTGGDGYTFGSGTRLTVV.